Presented here are 18 T cell receptor beta chains from one specimen sequenced in a study of blood T cell repertoires in COVID-19. Sequencing used immunoSEQ multiplex PCR; TCRdb keeps in-frame clones, though not all of them. The top ten hold roughly 3% of the sample, which has 200,000 to 250,000 clones, roughly nine tenths seen once. Sequencing was carried out using PBMCs or T cells enriched from blood (not recorded which). The receptors here all came from a young woman in a cohort exposed to, infected with or recovered from COVID-19 (not recorded which).

This chain connects TRBV7-3 to TRBJ1-5; 8 bases are shared with TRBD1. CDR1 and CDR2 (germline): SGHTA, FQGTGA. V shed 5 bases, J shed 3 bases, and the junction held 12 bases outside the gene matches. The CDR3 is 17 amino acids. As DNA, the CDR3 is TGTGCCAGCAGCACCAATGTGGACAGGGCCTCCAATCAGCCCCAGCATTTT. It encodes CASSTNVDRASNQPQHF.

The rearrangement uses TRBV7-3 and TRBJ1-4; 7 positions match TRBD1. Germline trimming cut 5 bases from V and 5 bases from J; bases unmatched to any gene: 8. CDR1 SGHTA and CDR2 FQGTGA come from the germline V gene. The CDR3 sequence is 15 residues long. CDR3 in amino acids: CASSPRGQINEKLFF. CDR3 sequence (DNA): TGTGCCAGCAGCCCGCGGGGACAGATAAATGAAAAACTGTTTTTT.

This chain uses TRBV20-1 with TRBJ2-7; no reliable D call. Trimming left V 3 bases short and J 1 base short, with 13 bases between. This CDR3 contains 14 residues. Germline V gene lookup returns CDR1 DFQATT and CDR2 SNEGSKA (reference sequence). CDR3 nucleotide sequence: TGCAGTGCTAGTGGGTTTCTCGCGTCCTACGAGCAGTACTTC. It encodes CSASGFLASYEQYF.

This clone turned up a few times. At one of its ends the junction is not consistent with the germline gene, which may arise from a read error. The chain has TRBV7-8 and TRBJ2-1; 16 nucleotides line up with TRBD2. This CDR3 comprises 17 residues. Looked up from germline, CDR1 is SGHVS and CDR2 is FQNEAQ. CDR3 region: CASSHESGLAGGPPRLF. CDR3 coding DNA: TGTGCCAGCAGCCACGAATCGGGACTAGCGGGAGGGCCGCCCCGGCTCTTC.

The gene calls are TRBV27 and TRBJ2-7, with 8 bases lining up with TRBD1. The germline CDR1 and CDR2 sequences are MNHEY and SMNVEV (reference sequence). The CDR3 loop spans 15 amino acids. J was trimmed by 3 bases and V by 4 bases; bases with no gene match: 8. CDR3 protein: CASSSHRGVDYEQYF. In DNA form, the CDR3 reads TGTGCCAGCAGTTCACACAGGGGGGTTGACTACGAGCAGTACTTC.

The chain uses TRBV18 and TRBJ1-1; TRBD1 is a possible D gene (5 bases). This CDR3 comprises 13 residues. The ends were cut back, 6 bases at V and 6 bases at J, with 14 bases in the middle. CDR1 KGHSH and CDR2 LQKENI come from the germline V gene. Written as DNA, the CDR3 is TGTGCCAGCTCGATAATAGAAGGGGCTGAAGCTTTCTTT. Translating it yields CASSIIEGAEAFF. Filled out from reference TRBV18 and TRBJ1-1, the complete variable domain reads NAGVMQNPRHLVRRRGQEARLRCSPMKGHSHVYWYRQLPEEGLKFMVYLQKENIIDESGMPKERFSAEFPKEGPSILRIQQVVRGDSAAYFCASSIIEGAEAFFGQGTRLTVV.

This clone was observed once. The rearrangement joins TRBV30 to TRBJ1-6; D might be TRBD1 (6 bases). V gave up 2 bases and J gave up 7 bases, with 9 bases separating them. Looked up from germline, CDR1 is GTSNPN and CDR2 is SVGIG (reference sequence). The CDR3 has 13 residues. The CDR3 DNA reads TGTGCCTGGAGTCCAGGGGCAAATTCACCCCTCCACTTT. Protein product: CAWSPGANSPLHF.

The chain employs TRBV3-1 (or the pseudogene TRBV3-2) and TRBJ2-5; TRBD1 might be the D (6 bases). The CDR3 extends over 13 amino acids. Germline CDR1 and CDR2: LGHDT and YNNKEL (reference sequence). Trimming left V 4 bases short and J 6 bases short, with 12 bases between. Here the CDR3 reads CASSPQGFKTQYF. The DNA for the CDR3 is TGTGCCAGCAGCCCACAGGGATTCAAGACCCAGTACTTC.

The rearrangement uses TRBV3-1 (or the pseudogene TRBV3-2) and TRBJ1-1, with 8 bases fitting TRBD1. V gave up 6 bases and J gave up 4 bases; unmatched junction bases: 4. From germline, CDR1 is LGHDT and CDR2 YNNKEL (reference sequence). The CDR3 contains 13 residues. The CDR3 bases are TGTGCCAGCAGTACTGACAGGGGCACTGAAGCTTTCTTT. Encoded protein: CASSTDRGTEAFF.

This chain joins TRBV18 and TRBJ1-1; D unresolved. V lost 3 bases to trimming and J lost 6 bases, with 20 bases between them. Germline V CDR1 and CDR2: KGHSH, LQKENI. This CDR3 region has 16 residues. The CDR3 coding sequence is TGTGCCAGCTCACCCTCTAGGGCGGGGAGCGGTGCTGAAGCTTTCTTT. Its translation is CASSPSRAGSGAEAFF. The whole variable domain, filled in from reference TRBV18 and TRBJ1-1, reads NAGVMQNPRHLVRRRGQEARLRCSPMKGHSHVYWYRQLPEEGLKFMVYLQKENIIDESGMPKERFSAEFPKEGPSILRIQQVVRGDSAAYFCASSPSRAGSGAEAFFGQGTRLTVV.

V usage is TRBV28 and J usage is TRBJ1-5; perhaps TRBD1 as D (6 bases). Germline V lookup: CDR1 MDHEN, CDR2 SYDVKM. The CDR3 runs 14 residues. Trimming pared 5 bases from V and 2 bases from J, leaving 10 bases between. CDR3 sequence (DNA): TGTGCCAGCAGTAATAACAGGGGCAATCAGCCCCAGCATTTT. Residues: CASSNNRGNQPQHF.

This chain joins TRBV18 and TRBJ2-5, with 7 bases matching TRBD2. CDR1 is KGHSH and CDR2 is LQKENI in the germline V gene. The CDR3 sequence is 16 residues long. V trimming: 2 bases; J trimming: 2 bases; junction bases outside the gene matches: 8. The CDR3 is CASSPNGASGQETQYF. DNA for the CDR3: TGTGCCAGCTCACCAAACGGCGCTAGCGGACAAGAGACCCAGTACTTC.

There are a few counts of this clone. This chain uses TRBV5-8 with TRBJ1-2; D unclear. V lost 0 bases, J lost 7 bases, and 13 bases lay in between. This CDR3 spans 14 amino acids. The germline V gene encodes CDR1 SGHTS and CDR2 YDEGEE. The CDR3, as DNA: TGTGCCAGCAGCTTGGGGGCCGGAACCCTTGGCTACACCTTC. As protein: CASSLGAGTLGYTF.

Concerning this clone: Distinct nucleotide sequences in the sample also encode this CDR3. The chain joins TRBV7-3 to TRBJ2-1, with TRBD2 matching over 10 bases. The germline gives CDR1 SGHTA, CDR2 FQGTGA. The V and J ends lost 1 base and 4 bases, in that order; junction bases with no gene match: 1. The CDR3 is 15 amino acids. In DNA, the CDR3 is TGTGCCAGCAGCTTAATAGCGGGAGGTTACAATGAGCAGTTCTTC. As protein: CASSLIAGGYNEQFF.

This chain uses TRBV28 with TRBJ1-5; D is perhaps TRBD1 (5 bases). V lost 3 bases, J lost 7 bases, and 10 bases lay in between. CDR3 size: 13 residues. Per the germline V gene, CDR1 is MDHEN and CDR2 is SYDVKM. CDR3 sequence (DNA): TGTGCCAGCAGTTTCTCAGGGCCCCAGCCCCAGCATTTT. It yields the protein CASSFSGPQPQHF.

The rearrangement links TRBV19 to TRBJ1-2, with 7 bases that match TRBD1. This CDR3 has 15 amino acids. The ends lost 9 bases at V and 4 bases at J; junction bases unmatched: 14. Germline lookup yields CDR1 LNHDA and CDR2 SQIVND (reference sequence). The CDR3 loop is CASGTAIYSSYGYTF. Written as DNA, the CDR3 is TGTGCCAGCGGGACAGCAATATATTCGTCCTATGGCTACACCTTC.

The chain has TRBV2 and TRBJ1-5; the D gene is possibly TRBD1 (6 bases). Germline V gives CDR1 SNHLY, CDR2 FYNNEI. The CDR3 contains 15 residues. Trimming took off 0 bases at V and 7 bases at J, with 13 bases between the two ends. CDR3 residues: CASSEADSSTQPQHF. The CDR3 nucleotides are TGTGCCAGCAGTGAAGCGGACAGCTCCACGCAGCCCCAGCATTTT.

The chain uses TRBV27 and TRBJ2-3; TRBD2 might be the D (5 bases). Germline CDR1 reads MNHEY; CDR2 reads SMNVEV (reference sequence). The CDR3 runs 15 residues. V lost 6 bases and J 3 bases, leaving 16 bases between the germline ends. CDR3 sequence reads: CASSLGKGVTDTQYF. The CDR3 DNA is TGTGCCAGCAGCCTCGGGAAGGGTGTTACAGATACGCAGTATTTT.